This T cell receptor (beta chain) was retrieved from a study of regulatory T cells in long-lasting Graves disease. Sample time point: persistent/refractory GD, antithyroid drugs over 5 years with positive TRAb. PBMC-derived RNA was used for the TCR library. This clonotype has more than one count but fewer than ten. A single base separates this from a much larger clone, so it may be a read error. Arm-PCR of CDR3 regions with iRepertoire HTBI primers generated TCR beta libraries. TCRdb recomputed calls from the multiplex PCR reads with MiXCR, one row per CDR3 protein. The data show 300,000 or so distinct CDR3 sequences, around 20% seen once. Germline V gene data show CDR1 as MDHEN and CDR2 as SYDVKM. This CDR3 spans 13 amino acids. V was trimmed by 8 bases and J by 3 bases, leaving 13 bases between them.

The receptor was isolated from a female donor with Graves disease. This material consisted of peripheral blood mononuclear cells (PBMCs), taken when the disease was refractory, from a patient treated with antithyroid drugs. The rearrangement links TRBV28 to TRBJ1-2; D is undetermined. CDR3 amino acids: CASGIRLDYGYTF. The CDR3 nucleotides are TGTGCCAGCGGTATCAGGTTGGACTATGGCTACACCTTC.